The rows below give T cell receptor beta chains drawn from one sample of a study of OX40 agonist ivuxolimab in advanced cancers. The assay was immunoSEQ multiplex PCR, and TCRdb's table has in-frame clones only and misses some. Found here are around 46,000 clones, roughly 82% of them singletons; the top ten hold approximately 15%. The sample consisted of CD4+ or CD8+ T cells sorted from blood, taken in a trial of the OX40 agonist ivuxolimab. The origin of the receptors is an adult with an advanced solid tumor such as melanoma, head and neck, liver or kidney cancer. Each CDR3 is given with its conserved first and last residue. The D gene is left open where the match is weak. Only some rows state a clone size, as once, few, many or a class for expanded clones.

J | D | size | V | DNA | CDR3
TRBJ2-7 | TRBD2 | . | TRBV6-1 | TGTGCCAGCAGGCGGGTAGCGGGAGCCTACGAGCAGTACTTC | CASRRVAGAYEQYF
TRBJ2-2 | . | . | TRBV9 | TGTGCCAGCAGCGTACAGAACACCGGGGAGCTGTTTTTT | CASSVQNTGELFF
TRBJ2-7 | . | . | TRBV11-3 | TGTGCCAGCAGCTCCACCTACGAGCAGTACTTC | CASSSTYEQYF
TRBJ2-7 | . | . | TRBV10-1 | TGCGCCAGCAGCGAATTAGGGGGGATAGGGGAGCAGTACTTC | CASSELGGIGEQYF
TRBJ1-1 | . | . | TRBV5-1 | TGCGCCAGCAGCACGGAGCTGGGGACTGAAGCTTTCTTT | CASSTELGTEAFF
TRBJ1-2 | TRBD1 | . | TRBV27 | TGTGCCAGCAGTTCAGTGCAGGGGGCGTCTGGCTACACCTTC | CASSSVQGASGYTF
TRBJ2-1 | . | few | TRBV5-1 | TGCGCCAGCAGCTTGAAACGGAACGTTCCTTACAATGAGCAGTTCTTC | CASSLKRNVPYNEQFF
TRBJ1-2 | . | . | TRBV7-9 | TGTGCCAGCCAGGGGCCGGGCCGAAGCTATGGCTACACCTTC | CASQGPGRSYGYTF
TRBJ2-7 | . | . | TRBV11-2 | TGTGCCAGCAGCTTAGGCGGGTTTTACGAGCAGTACTTC | CASSLGGFYEQYF
TRBJ1-1 | . | few | TRBV6-6 | TGTGCCAGCAGAAGCACACGAGAGGCTTTCTTT | CASRSTREAFF
TRBJ2-7 | TRBD1 | . | TRBV11-2 | TGTGCCAGCAGCTTAGGGGGACAGGGGACCTACGAGCAGTACTTC | CASSLGGQGTYEQYF
TRBJ2-7 | TRBD1 | . | TRBV7-9 | TGTGCCAGCAGCGATATTCCTTCCGGGACAGATCCCTACGAGCAGTACTTC | CASSDIPSGTDPYEQYF
TRBJ2-1 | . | . | TRBV19 | TGTGCCAGTAGCCCGGACTGGGACTCATACAATGAGCAGTTCTTC | CASSPDWDSYNEQFF
TRBJ2-2 | . | . | TRBV4-3 | TGCGCCAGCAGCCAAGAGCGCGGGGTAGGGGCCGGGGAGCTGTTTTTT | CASSQERGVGAGELFF
TRBJ2-3 | . | . | TRBV9 | TGTGCCAGCAGTGCCTCGGATACGCAGTATTTT | CASSASDTQYF
TRBJ2-1 | TRBD2 | . | TRBV27 | TGTGCCAGCAGTTCAGCGGGAGGGGAGTTCTTC | CASSSAGGEFF
TRBJ2-3 | TRBD1 | . | TRBV6-5 | TGTGCCAGCAGTCCACAGGGGTCCCACACAGATACGCAGTATTTT | CASSPQGSHTDTQYF
TRBJ1-2 | . | few | TRBV28 | TGTGCCAGCAGTTTAGGCGCAGGGGAATACTATGGCTACACCTTC | CASSLGAGEYYGYTF
TRBJ2-7 | . | . | TRBV19 | TGTGCCAGTAGTATCACACAGGGTTCTCCTTACGAGCAGTACTTC | CASSITQGSPYEQYF
TRBJ2-2 | . | . | TRBV2 | TGTGCCAGCAGGGCTCGGGCCGGGGAGCTGTTTTTT | CASRARAGELFF
TRBJ2-1 | . | . | TRBV9 | TGTGCCAGCAGCCCACCGGGGCCGAGCTCCTACAATGAGCAGTTCTTC | CASSPPGPSSYNEQFF
TRBJ2-5 | . | . | TRBV7-9 | TGTGCCAGCAGCTTTACCGGACCCCGAGGAGAGACCCAGTACTTC | CASSFTGPRGETQYF
TRBJ2-7 | . | . | TRBV27 | TGTGCCAGCAGTTTGGTCCGGGGGAGGAGAAACGAGCAGTACTTC | CASSLVRGRRNEQYF
TRBJ1-3 | TRBD1 | . | TRBV6-6 | TGTGCCAGCAGCCGACTGACAGGGGGGGGAAACACCATATATTTT | CASSRLTGGGNTIYF
TRBJ2-7 | . | . | TRBV10-1 | TGCGCCAGCAGTACCCGGGAGAAAGGTTCTACGTCCTACGAGCAGTACTTC | CASSTREKGSTSYEQYF
TRBJ2-3 | TRBD1 | . | TRBV13 | TGTGCCAGCAGCCTGGGACAGGGGAAGATCGATACGCAGTATTTT | CASSLGQGKIDTQYF
TRBJ1-4 | . | . | TRBV28 | TGTGCCAGCAGTTCCAGGGGTAGGGCAACTAATGAAAAACTGTTTTTT | CASSSRGRATNEKLFF
TRBJ2-5 | . | . | TRBV13 | TGTGCCAGCAGCTTAAGGGGGTACCAAGAGACCCAGTACTTC | CASSLRGYQETQYF
TRBJ1-2 | TRBD1 | once | TRBV7-6 | TGTGCCAGCCCCCCAGGGGCAGGGGGCGCGGGGAACTATGGCTACACCTTC | CASPPGAGGAGNYGYTF
TRBJ1-2 | TRBD1 | few | TRBV6-1 | TGTGCCAGCAGGGTTGGACAGGGACTTAACTATGGCTACACCTTC | CASRVGQGLNYGYTF
TRBJ1-1 | TRBD1 | . | TRBV10-2 | TGCGCCAGCAGTGAGTCTGGGACAGGGAAGAACACTGAAGCTTTCTTT | CASSESGTGKNTEAFF
TRBJ2-1 | . | . | TRBV10-2 | TGCGCCAGCAGCGGGCTACGGGAGTTCTCCTACAATGAGCAGTTCTTC | CASSGLREFSYNEQFF